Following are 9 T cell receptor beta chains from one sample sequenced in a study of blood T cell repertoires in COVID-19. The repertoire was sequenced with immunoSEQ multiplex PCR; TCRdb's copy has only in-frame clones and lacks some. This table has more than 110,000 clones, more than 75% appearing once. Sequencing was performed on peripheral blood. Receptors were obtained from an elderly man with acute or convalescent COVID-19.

The CDR3 sequence is CAISESGSGGRNTQYF. Here the CDR3 DNA reads TGTGCCATCAGTGAGTCGGGGAGCGGGGGTCGGAATACGCAGTATTTT. This chain connects TRBV10-3 to TRBJ2-3; 8 nucleotides line up with TRBD2. With V trimmed by 0 bases and J by 7 bases, 9 bases remained unmatched. The V gene's germline CDR1 is ENHRY and CDR2 SYGVKD. This CDR3 comprises 16 residues.

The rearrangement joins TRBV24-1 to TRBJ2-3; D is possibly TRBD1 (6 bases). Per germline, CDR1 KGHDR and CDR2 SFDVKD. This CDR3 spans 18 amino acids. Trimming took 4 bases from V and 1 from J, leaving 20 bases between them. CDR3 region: CATSDSTGGGGGTDTQYF. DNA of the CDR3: TGTGCCACCAGTGACTCAACTGGAGGTGGGGGCGGCACAGATACGCAGTATTTT.

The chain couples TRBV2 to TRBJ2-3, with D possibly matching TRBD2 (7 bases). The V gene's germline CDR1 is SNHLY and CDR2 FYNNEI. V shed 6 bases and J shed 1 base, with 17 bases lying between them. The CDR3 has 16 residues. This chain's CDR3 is CASRAWGGGRTDTQYF. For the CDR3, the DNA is TGTGCCAGCAGGGCTTGGGGCGGGGGCCGCACAGATACGCAGTATTTT.

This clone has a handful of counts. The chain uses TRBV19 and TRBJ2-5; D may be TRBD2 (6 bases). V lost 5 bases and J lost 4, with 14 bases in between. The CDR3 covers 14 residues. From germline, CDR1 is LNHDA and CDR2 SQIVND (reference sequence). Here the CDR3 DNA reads TGTGCCAGTAGTCGACTAGAAGGGAGAGAGACCCAGTACTTC. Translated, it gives CASSRLEGRETQYF.

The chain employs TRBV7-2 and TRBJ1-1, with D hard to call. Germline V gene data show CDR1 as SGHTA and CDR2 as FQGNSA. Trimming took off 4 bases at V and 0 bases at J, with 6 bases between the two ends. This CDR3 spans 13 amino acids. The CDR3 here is CASSSYMNTEAFF. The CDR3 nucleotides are TGTGCCAGCAGCTCCTATATGAACACTGAAGCTTTCTTT.

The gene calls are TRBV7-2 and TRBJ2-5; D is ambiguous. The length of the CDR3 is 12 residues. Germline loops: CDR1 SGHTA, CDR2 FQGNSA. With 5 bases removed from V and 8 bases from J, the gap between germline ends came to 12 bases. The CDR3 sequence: CASSLRLGTQYF. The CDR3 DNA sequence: TGTGCCAGCAGCCTAAGACTGGGTACCCAGTACTTC.

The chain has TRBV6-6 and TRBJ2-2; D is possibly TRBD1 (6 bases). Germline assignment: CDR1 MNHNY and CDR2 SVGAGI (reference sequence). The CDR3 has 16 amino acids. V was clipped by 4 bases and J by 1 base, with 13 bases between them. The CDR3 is CASSFQGSQNTGELFF. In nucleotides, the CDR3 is TGTGCCAGCAGTTTCCAGGGGAGTCAGAACACCGGGGAGCTGTTTTTT.

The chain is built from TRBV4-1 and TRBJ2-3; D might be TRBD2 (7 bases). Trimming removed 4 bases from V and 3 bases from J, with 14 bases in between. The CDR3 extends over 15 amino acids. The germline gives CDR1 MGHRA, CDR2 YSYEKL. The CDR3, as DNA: TGCGCCAGCAGCCTTGGGGGAGGGGGTACAGATACGCAGTATTTT. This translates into CASSLGGGGTDTQYF.

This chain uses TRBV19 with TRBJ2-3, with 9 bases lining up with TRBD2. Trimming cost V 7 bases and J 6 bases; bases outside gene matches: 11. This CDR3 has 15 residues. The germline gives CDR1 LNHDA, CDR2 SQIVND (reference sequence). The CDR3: CASNFASGGPDTQYF. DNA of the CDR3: TGTGCCAGTAATTTCGCAAGCGGGGGGCCGGATACGCAGTATTTT. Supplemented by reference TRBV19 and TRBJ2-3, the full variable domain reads DGGITQSPKYLFRKEGQNVTLSCEQNLNHDAMYWYRQDPGQGLRLIYYSQIVNDFQKGDIAEGYSVSREKKESFPLTVTSAQKNPTAFYLCASNFASGGPDTQYFGPGTRLTVL.